The T cell receptor beta chain described here comes from a study of blood T cell repertoires in COVID-19. Looking at the study overall: PBMCs, B-cell-depleted T cells, or T cells were the source of the cDNA or gDNA that made up the material.

Original processing methods: Reference gene primers were amplified, and this amplification served to estimate nucleated cell counts. Repertoires were generated with immunoSEQ multiplex PCR, while TCRdb's copy carries only in-frame clones and drops some. V, J and clone size reflect that table, while D and trimming were determined from the DNA. The table includes approximately 74,000 clones, approximately 90% detected once. Input material: peripheral blood. The sequence was obtained from an older woman with active COVID-19.

The CDR3 nucleotides read TGTGCCAGTAGTATCGGGTACAGGGGGCATGGCTACACCTTC. Protein: CASSIGYRGHGYTF. The chain joins TRBV19 to TRBJ1-2; TRBD1 aligns across 9 bases. Germline V gene sequence: CDR1 LNHDA, CDR2 SQIVND (reference sequence). The CDR3 contains 14 residues. With 3 bases clipped from V and 6 bases from J, the junction kept 5 bases outside the gene matches. Using reference TRBV19 and TRBJ1-2 for the parts outside the CDR3, the full variable domain is DGGITQSPKYLFRKEGQNVTLSCEQNLNHDAMYWYRQDPGQGLRLIYYSQIVNDFQKGDIAEGYSVSREKKESFPLTVTSAQKNPTAFYLCASSIGYRGHGYTFGSGTRLTVV.